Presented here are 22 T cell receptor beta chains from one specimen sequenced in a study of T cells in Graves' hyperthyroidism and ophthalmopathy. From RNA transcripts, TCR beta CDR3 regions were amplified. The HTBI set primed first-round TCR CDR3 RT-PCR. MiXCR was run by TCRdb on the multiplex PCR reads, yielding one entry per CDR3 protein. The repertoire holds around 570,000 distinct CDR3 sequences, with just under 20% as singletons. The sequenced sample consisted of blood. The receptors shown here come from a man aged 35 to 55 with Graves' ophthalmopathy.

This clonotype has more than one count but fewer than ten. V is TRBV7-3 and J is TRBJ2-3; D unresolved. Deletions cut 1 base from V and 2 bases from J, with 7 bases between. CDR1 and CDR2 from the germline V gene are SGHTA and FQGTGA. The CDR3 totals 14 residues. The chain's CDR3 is CASSLRMTTDTQYF. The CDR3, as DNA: TGTGCCAGCAGCTTAAGAATGACCACAGATACGCAGTATTTT.

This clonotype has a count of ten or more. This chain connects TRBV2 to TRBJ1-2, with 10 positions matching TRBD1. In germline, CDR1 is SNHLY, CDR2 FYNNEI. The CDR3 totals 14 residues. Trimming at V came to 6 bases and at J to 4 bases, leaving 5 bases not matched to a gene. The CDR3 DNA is TGTGCCAGCAGAAGGGACAGGGGAGGCTATGGCTACACCTTC. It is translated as CASRRDRGGYGYTF.

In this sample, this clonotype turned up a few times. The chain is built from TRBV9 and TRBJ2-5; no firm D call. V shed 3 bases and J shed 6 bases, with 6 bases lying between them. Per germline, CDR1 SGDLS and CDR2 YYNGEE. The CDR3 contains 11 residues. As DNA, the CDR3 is TGTGCCAGCAGCGACGATCAGACCCAGTACTTC. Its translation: CASSDDQTQYF.

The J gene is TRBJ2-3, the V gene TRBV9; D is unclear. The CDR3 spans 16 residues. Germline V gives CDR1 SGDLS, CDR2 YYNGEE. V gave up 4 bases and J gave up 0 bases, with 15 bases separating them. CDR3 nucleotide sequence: TGTGCCAGCAGCCCCCACCTTCGAACTAGCACAGATACGCAGTATTTT. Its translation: CASSPHLRTSTDTQYF.

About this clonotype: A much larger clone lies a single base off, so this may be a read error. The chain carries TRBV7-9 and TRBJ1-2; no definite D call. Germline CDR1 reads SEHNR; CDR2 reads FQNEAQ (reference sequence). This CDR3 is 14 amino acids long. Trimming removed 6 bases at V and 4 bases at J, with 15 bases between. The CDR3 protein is CASSPSGSSYGYTF. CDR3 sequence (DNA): TGTGCCAGCAGTCCCTCGGGGTCAAGCTATGGCTACACCTTC.

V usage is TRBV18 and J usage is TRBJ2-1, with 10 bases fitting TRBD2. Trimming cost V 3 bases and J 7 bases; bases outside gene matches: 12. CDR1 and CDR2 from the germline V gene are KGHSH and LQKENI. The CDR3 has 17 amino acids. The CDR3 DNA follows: TGTGCCAGCTCACCCACGTCTATAGCGGGAGGTGCAAATGAGCAGTTCTTC. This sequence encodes CASSPTSIAGGANEQFF.

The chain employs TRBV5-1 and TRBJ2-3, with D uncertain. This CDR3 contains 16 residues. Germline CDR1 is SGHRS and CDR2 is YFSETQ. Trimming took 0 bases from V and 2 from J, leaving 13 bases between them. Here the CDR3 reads CASSLGDSGFTDTQYF. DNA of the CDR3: TGCGCCAGCAGCTTGGGGGATTCCGGTTTCACAGATACGCAGTATTTT.

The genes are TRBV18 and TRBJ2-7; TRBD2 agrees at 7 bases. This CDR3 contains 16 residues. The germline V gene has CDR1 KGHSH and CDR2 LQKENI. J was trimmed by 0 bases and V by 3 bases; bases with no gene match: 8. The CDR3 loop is CASSPRTSVSSYEQYF. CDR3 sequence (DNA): TGTGCCAGCTCACCGCGCACTAGCGTGAGCTCCTACGAGCAGTACTTC.

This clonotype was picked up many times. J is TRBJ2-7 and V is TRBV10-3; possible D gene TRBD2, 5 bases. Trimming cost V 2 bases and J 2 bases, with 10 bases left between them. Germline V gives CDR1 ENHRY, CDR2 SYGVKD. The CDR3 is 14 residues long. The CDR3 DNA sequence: TGTGCCATCAGTGAGCTCGGGATGGCCTACGAGCAGTACTTC. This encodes CAISELGMAYEQYF.

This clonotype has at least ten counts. In DNA, the CDR3 is TGTGCCAGCAGCTCTAGCGGGGGGCGGTACAATGAGCAGTTCTTC. It codes for CASSSSGGRYNEQFF. This chain links TRBV7-3 with TRBJ2-1; TRBD2 matches at 11 bases. The ends lost 4 bases at V and 4 bases at J; junction bases unmatched: 3. CDR3 length: 15 residues. The V gene's germline CDR1 is SGHTA and CDR2 FQGTGA.

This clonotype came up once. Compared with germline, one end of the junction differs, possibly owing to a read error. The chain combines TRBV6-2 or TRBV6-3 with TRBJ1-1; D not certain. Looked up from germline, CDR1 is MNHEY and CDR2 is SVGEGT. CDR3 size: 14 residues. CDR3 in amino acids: CASSYVDFYTEALF. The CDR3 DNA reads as TGTGCCAGCAGTTACGTCGACTTTTACACTGAAGCTCTCTTT.

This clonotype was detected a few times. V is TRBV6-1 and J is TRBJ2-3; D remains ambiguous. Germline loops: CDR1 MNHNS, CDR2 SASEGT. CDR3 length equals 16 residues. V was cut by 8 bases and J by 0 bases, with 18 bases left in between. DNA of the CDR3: TGTGCCAGCCGCTCCAACAAGGGAATTAGCACAGATACGCAGTATTTT. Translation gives CASRSNKGISTDTQYF.

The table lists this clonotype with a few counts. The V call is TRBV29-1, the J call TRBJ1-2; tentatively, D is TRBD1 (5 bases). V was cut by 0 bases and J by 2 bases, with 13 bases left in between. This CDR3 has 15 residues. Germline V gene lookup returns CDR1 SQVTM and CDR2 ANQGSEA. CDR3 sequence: CSVEDPLAGNYGYTF. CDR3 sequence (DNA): TGCAGCGTTGAAGATCCCCTAGCAGGGAACTATGGCTACACCTTC.

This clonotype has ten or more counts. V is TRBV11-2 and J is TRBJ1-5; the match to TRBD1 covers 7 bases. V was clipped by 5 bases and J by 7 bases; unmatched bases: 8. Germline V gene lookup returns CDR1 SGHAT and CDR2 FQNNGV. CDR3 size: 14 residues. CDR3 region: CASSRQGLRQPQHF. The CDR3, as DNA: TGTGCCAGCAGCCGACAGGGTCTTAGGCAGCCCCAGCATTTT.

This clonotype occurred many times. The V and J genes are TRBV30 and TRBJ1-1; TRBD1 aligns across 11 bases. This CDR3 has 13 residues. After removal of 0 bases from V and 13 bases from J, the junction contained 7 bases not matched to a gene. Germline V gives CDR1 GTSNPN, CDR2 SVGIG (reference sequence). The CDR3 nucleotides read TGTGCCTGGAGTGTACGGGGGGGACAGGGGGGTTTCTTT. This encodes CAWSVRGGQGGFF.

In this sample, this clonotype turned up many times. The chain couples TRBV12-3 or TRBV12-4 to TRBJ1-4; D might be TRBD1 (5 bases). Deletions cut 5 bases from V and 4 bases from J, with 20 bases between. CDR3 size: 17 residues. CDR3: CASSPSRGPGINEKLFF. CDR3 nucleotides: TGTGCCAGCAGTCCTTCAAGGGGTCCAGGGATTAATGAAAAACTGTTTTTT.

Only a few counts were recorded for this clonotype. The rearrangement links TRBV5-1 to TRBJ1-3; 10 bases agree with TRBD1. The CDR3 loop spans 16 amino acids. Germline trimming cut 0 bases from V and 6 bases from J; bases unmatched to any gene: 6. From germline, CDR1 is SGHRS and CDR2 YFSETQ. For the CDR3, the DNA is TGCGCCAGCAGCTTGGCTCCCGGGACAGGGGTAAACACCATATATTTT. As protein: CASSLAPGTGVNTIYF.

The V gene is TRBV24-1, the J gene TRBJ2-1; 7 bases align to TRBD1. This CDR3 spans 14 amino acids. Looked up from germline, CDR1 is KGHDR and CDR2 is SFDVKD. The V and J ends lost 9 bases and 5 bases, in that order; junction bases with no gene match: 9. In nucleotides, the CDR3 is TGTGCCACCGCCGGGTGGGACAGTAACAATGAGCAGTTCTTC. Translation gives CATAGWDSNNEQFF.

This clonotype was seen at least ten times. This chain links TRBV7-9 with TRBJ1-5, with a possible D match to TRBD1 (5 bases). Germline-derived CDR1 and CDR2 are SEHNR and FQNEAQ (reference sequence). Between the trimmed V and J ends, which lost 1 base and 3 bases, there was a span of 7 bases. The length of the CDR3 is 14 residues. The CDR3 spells CASSLGGTNQPQHF. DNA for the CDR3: TGTGCCAGCAGCTTAGGGGGGACCAATCAGCCCCAGCATTTT.

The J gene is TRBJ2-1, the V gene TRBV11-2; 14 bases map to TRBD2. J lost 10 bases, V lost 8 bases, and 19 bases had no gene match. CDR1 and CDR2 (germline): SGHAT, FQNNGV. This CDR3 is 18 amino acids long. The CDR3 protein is CASGYPPTGTSGRSEQFF. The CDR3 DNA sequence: TGTGCCAGCGGATACCCCCCTACCGGGACTAGCGGGAGAAGCGAGCAGTTCTTC.

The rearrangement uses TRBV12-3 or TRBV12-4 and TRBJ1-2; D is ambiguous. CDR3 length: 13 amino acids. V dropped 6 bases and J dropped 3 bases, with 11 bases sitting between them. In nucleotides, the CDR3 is TGTGCCAGCAGCTCACGGGCCTACTATGGCTACACCTTC. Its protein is CASSSRAYYGYTF.

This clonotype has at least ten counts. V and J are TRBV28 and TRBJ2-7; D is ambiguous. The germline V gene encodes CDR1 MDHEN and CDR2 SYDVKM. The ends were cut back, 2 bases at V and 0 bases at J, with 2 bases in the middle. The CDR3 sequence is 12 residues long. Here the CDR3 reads CASSLSSYEQYF. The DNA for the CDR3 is TGTGCCAGCAGTTTAAGCTCCTACGAGCAGTACTTC.